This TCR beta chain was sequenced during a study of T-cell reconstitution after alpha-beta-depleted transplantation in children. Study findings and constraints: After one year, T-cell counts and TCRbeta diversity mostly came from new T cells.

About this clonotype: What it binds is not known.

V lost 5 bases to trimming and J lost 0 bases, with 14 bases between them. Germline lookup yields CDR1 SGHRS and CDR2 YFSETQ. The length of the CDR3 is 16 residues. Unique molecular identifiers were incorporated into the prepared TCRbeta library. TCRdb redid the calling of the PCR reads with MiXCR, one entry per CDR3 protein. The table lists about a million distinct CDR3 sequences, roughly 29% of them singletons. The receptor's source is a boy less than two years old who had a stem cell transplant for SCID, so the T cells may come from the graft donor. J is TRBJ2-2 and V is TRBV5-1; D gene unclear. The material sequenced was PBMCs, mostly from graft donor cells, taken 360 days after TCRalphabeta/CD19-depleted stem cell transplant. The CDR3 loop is CASSMSVIANTGELFF. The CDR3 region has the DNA TGCGCCAGCAGTATGTCGGTTATCGCGAACACCGGGGAGCTGTTTTTT.